What follows describes a single T cell receptor beta chain. No antigen is known for it. The data stem from a study of T cell responses to AZD1222 COVID-19 vaccine. Whole-study findings and limits: There were vaccine-associated CD4 TCRs across spike, dominant at 160-218 and 743-854.

TCRdb's table, derived via immunoSEQ multiplex PCR, lists solely in-frame clones and lacks some. The table includes 180,000 or so clones, roughly 92% detected once. The junction had 10 bases not matched to a gene; V was cut back by 4 bases and J by 3 bases. Germline CDR1 reads MNHEY; CDR2 reads SVGAGI. The CDR3 runs 16 residues. V usage is TRBV6-5 and J usage is TRBJ1-1; TRBD1 aligns across 8 bases. Sequencing used peripheral blood, obtained 28 days after the second AZD1222 dose. The sequence came from an adult who received the AZD1222 COVID-19 vaccine. This CDR3 is CASSSRDRLKDTEAFF. CDR3 bases: TGTGCCAGCAGTTCACGGGACAGGTTAAAGGACACTGAAGCTTTCTTT.